This T cell receptor beta chain was captured by sequencing in a study of T cells in Graves' hyperthyroidism and ophthalmopathy. General study results and limits: Ophthalmopathy was separated from stable hyperthyroidism by a 13 V-J model.

The CDR3 regions of TCR beta were amplified from RNA transcripts. The primer set for the first-round RT-PCR of the TCR CDR3 was HTBI. MiXCR, run by TCRdb on the multiplex PCR reads, gives a single entry per CDR3 protein. The data hold some 200,000 distinct CDR3 sequences, with about a sixth observed a single time. Graves' hyperthyroidism qualified as stable when ophthalmopathy did not progress within 18 months. Diagnosis relied on clinical symptoms, serum thyroxine and TRAb, thyroid ultrasound and orbital computed tomography. With regard to this clonotype: Its antigen is not identified. A read error may produce the germline difference seen at one junction end.

The germline gives CDR1 SSHAT, CDR2 FNYEAQ (reference sequence). CDR3 size: 13 residues. This clonotype originated in a woman aged 50 to 65 with Graves' hyperthyroidism. This chain uses TRBV7-7 with TRBJ1-1; D unclear. Material: blood. The CDR3 reads CASSLSLDTEAFF. The CDR3 DNA reads TGTGCTAGCAGCTTGTCGTTGGACACTGAAGCTTTCTTT.